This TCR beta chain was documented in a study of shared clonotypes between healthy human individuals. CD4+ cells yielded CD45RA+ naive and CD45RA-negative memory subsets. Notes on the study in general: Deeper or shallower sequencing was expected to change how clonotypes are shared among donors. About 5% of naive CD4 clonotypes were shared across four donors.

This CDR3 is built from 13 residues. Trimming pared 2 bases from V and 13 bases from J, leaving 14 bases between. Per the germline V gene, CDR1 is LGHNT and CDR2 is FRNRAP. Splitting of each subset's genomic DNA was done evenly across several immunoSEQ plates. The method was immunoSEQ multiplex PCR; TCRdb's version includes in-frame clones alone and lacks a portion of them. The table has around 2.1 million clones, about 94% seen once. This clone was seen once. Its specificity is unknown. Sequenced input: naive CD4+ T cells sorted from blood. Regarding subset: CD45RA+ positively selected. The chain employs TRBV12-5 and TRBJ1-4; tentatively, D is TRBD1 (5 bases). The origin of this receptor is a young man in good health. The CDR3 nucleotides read TGTGCTAGTGGTTTGAGCGGGGGAGATCGACTGTTTTTT. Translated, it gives CASGLSGGDRLFF. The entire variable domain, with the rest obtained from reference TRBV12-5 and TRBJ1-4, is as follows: DARVTQTPRHKVTEMGQEVTMRCQPILGHNTVFWYRQTMMQGLELLAYFRNRAPLDDSGMPKDRFSAEMPDATLATLKIQPSEPRDSAVYFCASGLSGGDRLFFGSGTQLSVL.